This record concerns one T cell receptor beta chain sequence. The antigen is not known. The PCR was carried out with 60 Vbeta primers and 13 Jbeta primers. Original data processing: Tens of millions of unique TCR beta chains, around 11 million of them shared, were counted by a later analysis. TCRdb keeps only in-frame clones here, not all; method: immunoSEQ multiplex PCR. V and J calls and clone size are given by that table; D and trimming were obtained from the DNA. The sample yields 50,000 to 65,000 clones, 72% seen once. The sample belongs to a study of cytomegalovirus exposure and HLA in healthy donors. The study's findings and limits: Among the most significant clusters, several appeared linked to common viral pathogens in a later analysis. Other equally common chains were less clonally expanded than HLA-associated TCR beta chains, a later analysis showed. TCR beta V segments were, for the most part, productive about 87% or about 30% of the time in an earlier analysis.

The ends lost 0 bases at V and 2 bases at J; junction bases unmatched: 8. Germline CDR1 LGHNA, CDR2 YNFKEQ. CDR3 length: 18 amino acids. Sequenced material: PBMCs. This sequence was found in a woman between 50 and 59 years old in good health and CMV-seropositive. The chain links TRBV4-2 to TRBJ2-3; 10 nucleotides line up with TRBD2. CDR3 coding DNA: TGTGCCAGCAGCCAAGAATCGGGACTAGCGAGAAACACAGATACGCAGTATTTT. This translates into CASSQESGLARNTDTQYF.